These 28 T cell receptor beta chains originate from one sample sequenced in a study of blood T cell repertoires in COVID-19. TCRdb keeps only in-frame clones here, not all; method: immunoSEQ multiplex PCR. The sample shows under 150,000 clones, approximately 86% of them seen only once. The material sequenced was peripheral blood. The receptors were sampled from a woman in her 50s who had recovered from COVID-19.

Only a few counts were recorded for this clone. V gene TRBV7-9 combines with J gene TRBJ2-1, with TRBD2 as a possible D gene (6 bases). CDR3 length: 19 amino acids. V lost 5 bases to trimming and J lost 1 base, with 24 bases between them. The V gene's germline CDR1 is SEHNR and CDR2 FQNEAQ (reference sequence). As DNA, the CDR3 is TGTGCCAGCAGCCGGAAGGGAGGCATCGTCCCTATATCCTACAATGAGCAGTTCTTC. The encoded protein is CASSRKGGIVPISYNEQFF.

Only one count was recorded for this clone. The chain combines TRBV27 with TRBJ1-6; D perhaps matches TRBD1 (5 bases). The V gene lost 8 bases and the J gene lost 6 bases, with 14 bases spanning the gap. This CDR3 is built from 14 residues. Germline V gives CDR1 MNHEY, CDR2 SMNVEV (reference sequence). The CDR3 sequence is CASRHRGVNSPLHF. CDR3 nucleotide sequence: TGTGCCAGCCGACATCGGGGGGTTAATTCACCCCTCCACTTT.

The gene calls are TRBV7-9 and TRBJ1-2; 9 positions match TRBD1. Germline V CDR1 and CDR2: SEHNR, FQNEAQ (reference sequence). V lost 0 bases, J lost 8 bases, and 1 base stayed unmatched. There are 13 residues in the CDR3. CDR3 residues: CASSLAGTGGYTF. The CDR3 coding sequence is TGTGCCAGCAGCTTAGCGGGGACAGGGGGCTACACCTTC.

The rearrangement joins TRBV7-2 to TRBJ2-1; a possible D gene is TRBD2 (5 bases). CDR3 length: 15 residues. In germline, CDR1 is SGHTA, CDR2 FQGNSA. Trimming stripped 5 bases from V and 4 bases from J, with 15 bases between. The CDR3 region has the DNA TGTGCCAGCAGCGTACGCGGACTCGATTACAATGAGCAGTTCTTC. This codes for CASSVRGLDYNEQFF.

This CDR3 is CSAAWTGQETQYF. The DNA for the CDR3 is TGCAGCGCGGCCTGGACAGGACAAGAGACCCAGTACTTC. This chain connects TRBV29-1 to TRBJ2-5; 7 nucleotides match TRBD1. Per the germline V gene, CDR1 is SQVTM and CDR2 is ANQGSEA. This CDR3 region has 13 residues. V gave up 7 bases and J gave up 2 bases; unmatched junction bases: 7. Supplemented by reference TRBV29-1 and TRBJ2-5, the full variable domain reads SAVISQKPSRDICQRGTSLTIQCQVDSQVTMMFWYRQQPGQSLTLIATANQGSEATYESGFVIDKFPISRPNLTFSTLTVSNMSPEDSSIYLCSAAWTGQETQYFGPGTRLLVL.

This clone has only one observation. The chain is built from TRBV7-6 and TRBJ2-7, with D maybe TRBD1 (5 bases). V was cut by 5 bases and J by 4 bases, with 9 bases left in between. Germline CDR1 and CDR2: SGHVS and FNYEAQ. This CDR3 comprises 12 residues. The CDR3 is CASSQDSYEQYF. The CDR3 nucleotides read TGTGCCAGCAGCCAAGACAGTTACGAGCAGTACTTC. The whole variable domain, filled in from reference TRBV7-6 and TRBJ2-7, reads GAGVSQSPRYKVTKRGQDVALRCDPISGHVSLYWYRQALGQGPEFLTYFNYEAQQDKSGLPNDRFSAERPEGSISTLTIQRTEQRDSAMYRCASSQDSYEQYFGPGTRLTVT.

This chain links TRBV11-3 with TRBJ2-3; no clear D. V was clipped by 5 bases and J by 2 bases, with 8 bases between them. The length of the CDR3 is 13 residues. Germline CDR1 and CDR2: SGHNT and YENEEA. Here the CDR3 DNA reads TGTGCCAGCAGCCCCCACTACACAGATACGCAGTATTTT. Amino acid sequence: CASSPHYTDTQYF.

V and J are TRBV18 and TRBJ1-3; no clear D gene. CDR3 length equals 15 residues. Trimming cost V 3 bases and J 0 bases, with 9 bases left between them. In germline, CDR1 is KGHSH, CDR2 LQKENI. The CDR3 bases are TGTGCCAGCTCACCCGTCCTAAACTCTGGAAACACCATATATTTT. Translated: CASSPVLNSGNTIYF. Full variable domain (rest looked up from reference TRBV18 and TRBJ1-3): NAGVMQNPRHLVRRRGQEARLRCSPMKGHSHVYWYRQLPEEGLKFMVYLQKENIIDESGMPKERFSAEFPKEGPSILRIQQVVRGDSAAYFCASSPVLNSGNTIYFGEGSWLTVV.

The chain recombines TRBV2 with TRBJ2-2; possibly TRBD2 for D (6 bases). Per germline, CDR1 SNHLY and CDR2 FYNNEI. V was cut by 6 bases and J by 8 bases, with 10 bases left in between. This CDR3 is built from 12 residues. CDR3 nucleotides: TGTGCCAGCAGACTAGCTCTGGGGGAGCTGTTTTTT. This translates into CASRLALGELFF.

The chain couples TRBV18 to TRBJ1-2; 10 bases are a match to TRBD1. The V segment lost 3 bases and the J segment 7 bases; nucleotides outside the gene matches: 2. The CDR3 covers 13 residues. The germline gives CDR1 KGHSH, CDR2 LQKENI. CDR3 residues: CASSPRDRGGYTF. CDR3 sequence (DNA): TGTGCCAGCTCACCCAGGGACAGGGGTGGCTACACCTTC.

This rearrangement joins TRBV5-1 to TRBJ2-5; maybe TRBD2 (6 bases). The CDR3 is 14 amino acids. Germline V gene data show CDR1 as SGHRS and CDR2 as YFSETQ. Between the trimmed V and J ends, which lost 0 bases and 5 bases, there was a span of 11 bases. For the CDR3, the DNA is TGCGCCAGCAGCTTGGGCATAGGAGGGGAGACCCAGTACTTC. Translated, it gives CASSLGIGGETQYF.

The rearrangement joins TRBV7-2 to TRBJ2-5; tentative D call: TRBD2 (6 bases). The CDR3 extends over 17 amino acids. Trimming took off 6 bases at V and 4 bases at J, with 24 bases between the two ends. Looked up from germline, CDR1 is SGHTA and CDR2 is FQGNSA. The CDR3 spells CASRSDEFGHGGETQYF. The CDR3 DNA reads as TGTGCCAGCAGGAGCGATGAATTCGGACACGGGGGAGAGACCCAGTACTTC.

The gene calls are TRBV5-1 and TRBJ1-1, with a tentative D call TRBD1 (5 bases). V lost 0 bases to trimming and J lost 1 base, with 7 bases between them. Germline V lookup: CDR1 SGHRS, CDR2 YFSETQ. CDR3 length: 14 amino acids. The CDR3 sequence: CASSLDRSNTEAFF. CDR3 bases: TGCGCCAGCAGCTTGGACAGGTCGAACACTGAAGCTTTCTTT.

The genes are TRBV30 and TRBJ1-1, with 9 bases matching TRBD1. CDR1 and CDR2 (germline): GTSNPN, SVGIG (reference sequence). The CDR3 covers 13 residues. After removal of 5 bases from V and 6 bases from J, the junction contained 7 bases not matched to a gene. CDR3 sequence: CAWGKQGAAEAFF. The CDR3 DNA sequence: TGTGCCTGGGGGAAACAGGGGGCGGCTGAAGCTTTCTTT.

This chain uses TRBV29-1 with TRBJ2-4; no clear D. The CDR3 covers 11 residues. The V gene lost 4 bases and the J gene lost 10 bases, with 11 bases spanning the gap. Germline values: CDR1 SQVTM, CDR2 ANQGSEA. CDR3 nucleotides: TGCAGCGTTGTATACAGTGCTATTCAGTACTTC. Amino acids: CSVVYSAIQYF.

The table lists this clone with a count of one. The gene calls are TRBV6-8 and TRBJ1-2; D may be TRBD1 (6 bases). V lost 7 bases and J 3 bases, leaving 12 bases between the germline ends. Per germline, CDR1 MNHGY and CDR2 SAAAGT. The CDR3 spans 13 residues. This CDR3 reads CASIGGEDYGYTF. The DNA of the CDR3 is TGTGCCAGCATAGGGGGGGAGGACTATGGCTACACCTTC.

V is TRBV7-9 and J is TRBJ1-4, with 8 bases fitting TRBD1. J gave up 0 bases and V 2 bases, and 11 bases lay outside the gene matches. The CDR3 runs to 19 residues. Germline lookup yields CDR1 SEHNR and CDR2 FQNEAQ (reference sequence). Here the CDR3 DNA reads TGTGCCAGCAGCTTATTGTTCCGACAGGGGATTGCAACTAATGAAAAACTGTTTTTT. This encodes CASSLLFRQGIATNEKLFF.

The chain is built from TRBV9 and TRBJ2-3, with TRBD1 as a possible D gene (6 bases). V gave up 2 bases and J gave up 0 bases, with 10 bases separating them. CDR1 SGDLS and CDR2 YYNGEE come from the germline V gene. This CDR3 comprises 15 residues. The CDR3 sequence: CASSVGQTSTDTQYF. The DNA of the CDR3 is TGTGCCAGCAGCGTCGGACAGACTAGCACAGATACGCAGTATTTT.

This rearrangement joins TRBV14 to TRBJ1-2; a possible D gene is TRBD1 (5 bases). The CDR3 is 15 residues long. Deletions cut 1 base from V and 6 bases from J, with 15 bases between. Germline V CDR1 and CDR2: SGHDN, FVKESK. CDR3 sequence (DNA): TGTGCCAGCAGCCAAGCTGGACACTTACCAAATGGCTACACCTTC. It specifies CASSQAGHLPNGYTF.

The rearrangement uses TRBV19 and TRBJ1-3, with 7 bases aligning to TRBD1. V lost 7 bases, J lost 11 bases, and 14 bases stayed unmatched. The V gene's germline CDR1 is LNHDA and CDR2 SQIVND (reference sequence). The CDR3 spans 14 residues. The CDR3, as DNA: TGTGCCAGTATTCCTCAACTCGGACAGGCTCCCATATATTTT. Translated: CASIPQLGQAPIYF.

This chain connects TRBV10-1 to TRBJ1-2, with a tentative D call TRBD1 (5 bases). Trimming cost V 5 bases and J 2 bases, with 9 bases left between them. CDR3 size: 13 residues. CDR1 is WNHNN, CDR2 SYGVQD, per germline (reference sequence). CDR3 sequence: CASSSGANYGYTF. CDR3 in DNA: TGCGCCAGCAGTAGCGGGGCGAACTATGGCTACACCTTC.

For this clone: At the DNA level, this CDR3 is encoded by other sequences in the same sample as well. This chain's CDR3 is CASSVGGQNTEAFF. CDR3 in DNA: TGTGCCAGCAGTGTTGGGGGCCAGAACACTGAAGCTTTCTTT. The V and J genes are TRBV9 and TRBJ1-1, with a tentative D call TRBD1 (6 bases). Trimming cost V 5 bases and J 1 base, with 12 bases left between them. The CDR3 sequence is 14 residues long. The germline CDR1 and CDR2 sequences are SGDLS and YYNGEE.

This clone was picked up one time. This chain links TRBV28 with TRBJ1-1; possible D gene TRBD1, 6 bases. V dropped 2 bases and J dropped 11 bases, with 21 bases sitting between them. The CDR3 has 15 amino acids. The germline CDR1 and CDR2 sequences are MDHEN and SYDVKM. The CDR3 DNA is TGTGCCAGCAGTTTAGCCCCTGGGGCAGGGGCCCGGGCTTTCTTT. Residues: CASSLAPGAGARAFF.

The V call is TRBV5-4, the J call TRBJ2-7; 12 positions match TRBD2. CDR3 size: 17 residues. CDR1 SGHNT and CDR2 YYREEE come from the germline V gene (reference sequence). V was pared by 0 bases and J by 5 bases, with 9 bases of the junction left unmatched. The CDR3 is CASSLGLAGAPVDEQYF. CDR3 in DNA: TGTGCCAGCAGCTTGGGACTAGCGGGAGCCCCCGTCGACGAGCAGTACTTC.

V gene TRBV4-1 combines with J gene TRBJ2-1, with 12 positions matching TRBD2. CDR3 length: 17 amino acids. Per germline, CDR1 MGHRA and CDR2 YSYEKL. Unmatched junction bases numbered 5, after V lost 0 bases and J lost 5 bases. The CDR3 region has the DNA TGCGCCAGCAGCCAAGATCCTAGCGGGGGGGGAAACAATGAGCAGTTCTTC. This codes for CASSQDPSGGGNNEQFF.

The sample holds one count of this clone. The chain employs TRBV10-1 and TRBJ1-2, with D possibly being TRBD1 (5 bases). V gave up 2 bases and J gave up 5 bases, with 9 bases separating them. Germline V gene lookup returns CDR1 WNHNN and CDR2 SYGVQD (reference sequence). CDR3 length: 13 amino acids. The CDR3 coding sequence is TGCGCCAGCAGTGAGGACAGATTTTATGGCTACACCTTC. It yields the protein CASSEDRFYGYTF.

V usage is TRBV30 and J usage is TRBJ1-4, with a possible D match to TRBD1 (5 bases). The CDR3 is made up of 18 amino acids. Germline V gives CDR1 GTSNPN, CDR2 SVGIG (reference sequence). Deletions cut 3 bases from V and 0 bases from J, with 20 bases between. The CDR3 DNA follows: TGTGCCTGGAGCGCGTCCTCGTTGGGGGGATCAACTAATGAAAAACTGTTTTTT. Encoded protein: CAWSASSLGGSTNEKLFF.

The chain has TRBV11-2 and TRBJ1-2, with D tentatively TRBD1 (5 bases). The length of the CDR3 is 16 residues. CDR1 and CDR2 (germline): SGHAT, FQNNGV. V was trimmed by 1 base and J by 5 bases, leaving 17 bases between them. CDR3 loop: CASSLGPGLGGYGYTF. CDR3 coding DNA: TGTGCCAGCAGCTTAGGTCCGGGACTAGGAGGTTATGGCTACACCTTC.